A single TCR beta chain is shown here with its context. Its antigen remains unidentified. No quality values exist for individual bases; no much larger clone is one base distant. Stable Graves' hyperthyroidism was defined as no progression to ophthalmopathy during 18 months of follow-up. The hyperthyroidism patients were between 18 and 65 years old and newly diagnosed, with a disease duration of less than 2 months. Exclusion was applied to patients with uncontrolled infections, other autoimmune diseases, pregnancy or lactation. Diagnoses were based on clinical symptoms, serum thyroxine and TRAb, thyroid ultrasound and orbital computed tomography. PBMCs were isolated from around 10 ml of fresh peripheral blood by Ficoll-Paque density gradient centrifugation. Total RNA was extracted using Trizol reagent, and RNA quality was assessed on an Agilent 2100 Bioanalyzer. The TCR beta CDR3 regions were amplified from the RNA transcripts. The first round of RT-PCR for the TCR CDR3 was performed with the HTBI primer set and the Qiagen OneStep RT-PCR kit. Libraries were constructed in a second round of multiplex PCR, after which size selection and purification were performed. Sequencing of the libraries was done on an Illumina HiSeq2000 using paired-end 100 bp reads. In the paper's pipeline: Raw data were processed with SOAPnuke, discarding reads with adapters, uncalled bases, mean Phred below 15, or no exact constant-primer or identifier match. COPE v1.2.5 was used to merge the high-quality paired reads, and each unique nucleotide sequence was defined as a clonotype. MiTCR v1.1 was used to align clonotypes to the IMGT TRBV, TRBD and TRBJ reference segments. Analysis was restricted to V-J combinations with a frequency above 0.0001, which covered 99.2% of repertoires. A TCS score was defined as the ratio between F50 (clonal expansion) and ExV (chaos), using BLOSUM62-based TCRdist between CDR3 peptides within each V-J. Welch's t-statistics and random forest reduced 500 to 550 V-J features to 13, which were used in a naive Bayes classifier (R e1071). TCRdb redid the processing of the public reads, applying fastp at Q25 and MiXCR, and retained in-frame beta chains. Merged by CDR3 protein, the rows form single entries marked with the most common genes and DNA. These V and J calls originate from TCRdb's pipeline instead of the authors' own analysis. For this sample there are about 480,000 distinct CDR3 sequences; roughly 14% appear just once. The biggest ten clones account for 15% to 20% of the sample.

This specimen belongs to a study of T cells in Graves' hyperthyroidism and ophthalmopathy (dated by TCRdb to the late 2010s). For the study in its entirety: Peripheral blood was sampled at the time of initial diagnosis, prior to any treatment. TCR V-J signatures able to tell the groups apart were searched for in a discovery cohort of around 95 patients, of whom over 40 had Graves' ophthalmopathy and roughly 59 had stable Graves' hyperthyroidism. Prospective prediction of ophthalmopathy was tested in an independent validation cohort consisting of 18 hyperthyroidism patients and more than 15 patients who later progressed to ophthalmopathy. The 95 to 100 discovery patients were randomly divided into training and test sets at a 7:3 ratio. In six Graves' hyperthyroidism patients, the study also compared T-cell repertoires from thyroid tissue with T-cell repertoires from blood. Following sampling, methimazole starting at 30 mg daily was given to hyperthyroidism patients, and high-dose intravenous methylprednisolone was given to ophthalmopathy patients. The paper describes TCR Vbeta CDR3 sequencing of 140 or so peripheral blood samples, made up of roughly 40 ophthalmopathy patients, around 78 hyperthyroidism patients and 17 progressor patients.

The junction carries 11 bases between V and J, which are trimmed by 4 bases and 4 bases respectively. The CDR3, cysteine through phenylalanine, is 14 amino acids long. Only the CDR3 part of the read is kept: 42 bases, read in frame from the first base. The germline V gene (reference sequence) yields MNHEY for CDR1 and SMNVEV for CDR2. What the authors observed across the whole study: During validation, the model predicted progression to ophthalmopathy a median of roughly six months ahead of onset, with 70.59% sensitivity and 72% to 80% specificity. Most expanded thyroid clonotypes (frequency above 0.001) were also detected in blood, a finding suggesting that blood repertoires may reflect thyroid immune responses. A model built on a 13 V-J signature distinguished ophthalmopathy from stable hyperthyroidism, reaching around 87% sensitivity and around 81% specificity in cross-validation and 80%/75% in testing. Sample size was not statistically predetermined, and blinding of investigators to group allocation was not performed.

The sample was blood. The chain is made from TRBV27 and TRBJ2-1, with no reliable assignment of the D segment. The sequence was collected from a woman aged 18-29 years with Graves' hyperthyroidism. The CDR3 reads as follows: CASSSDPAYNEQFF. DNA sequence: TGTGCCAGCAGTTCGGATCCCGCTTACAATGAGCAGTTCTTC.